The sequence of this T cell receptor (beta chain) was determined in a study of naive and memory T cell subsets. CD8 T cells were positively selected from what remained after CD4 positive selection. This CDR3 spans 11 amino acids. V was clipped by 2 bases and J by 3 bases, with 5 bases between them. CDR1 is SQVTM, CDR2 ANQGSEA, per germline. A remark on this clonotype: Its specificity is not known.

Whole-study findings and limits: Diversity fell and Gini index rose from naive through CM, EM, EMRA.

Two oligonucleotides, mixed equimolar, formed the beta constant-region primer covering TRBC1 and TRBC2. Ligated cDNA was amplified by four rounds of PCR with nested alpha and beta constant-region primers and SP2. TCRdb analysed the UMI-ligation and nested PCR reads with MiXCR anew, one entry per CDR3 protein. The table shows around 130,000 distinct CDR3 sequences, with about 36% occurring only once. The genes are TRBV29-1 and TRBJ2-7; D is uncertain. Source material: central memory CD4+ T cells from blood. This receptor was taken from a human donor in good health. This CDR3 is CSVERNYEQYF. Written as DNA, the CDR3 is TGCAGCGTTGAAAGGAACTACGAGCAGTACTTC.